Below are 22 T cell receptor beta chains sequenced from a single sample in a study of long-term antiretroviral therapy in people with HIV. This was the immunoSEQ v3.0 assay at survey level. Assay used: immunoSEQ multiplex PCR; TCRdb lists only in-frame clones, some missing. The repertoire holds tens of thousands of clones, with approximately 84% as singletons. Sequenced here: unsorted PBMCs, sampled approximately 2.9 years before starting antiretroviral therapy. The receptor set was obtained from a woman aged 30 to 39 with HIV.

This rearrangement joins TRBV7-9 to TRBJ1-2; D is unclear. Trimming shortened V by 1 base and J by 5 bases, and 11 bases separated the two germline ends. Germline V gene sequence: CDR1 SEHNR, CDR2 FQNEAQ (reference sequence). The CDR3 has 14 residues. As DNA, the CDR3 is TGTGCCAGCAGCTTAGGGGGAGGGTTTTATGGCTACACCTTC. Residues: CASSLGGGFYGYTF.

The chain combines TRBV11-2 with TRBJ2-5; D is unresolved. The CDR3 is 18 residues long. Trimming pared 4 bases from V and 1 base from J, leaving 22 bases between. Per germline, CDR1 SGHAT and CDR2 FQNNGV. The DNA for the CDR3 is TGTGCCAGCAGCTCGGAATTCCAAATTGTGGACGGCCAAGAGACCCAGTACTTC. The encoded protein is CASSSEFQIVDGQETQYF. The variable domain in full, completed from reference TRBV11-2 and TRBJ2-5, reads EAGVAQSPRYKIIEKRQSVAFWCNPISGHATLYWYQQILGQGPKLLIQFQNNGVVDDSQLPKDRFSAERLKGVDSTLKIQPAKLEDSAVYLCASSSEFQIVDGQETQYFGPGTRLLVL.

V is TRBV11-2 and J is TRBJ2-5; the D gene is possibly TRBD1 (5 bases). Germline V gene lookup returns CDR1 SGHAT and CDR2 FQNNGV. The CDR3 is 16 residues long. V gave up 3 bases and J gave up 1 base, with 15 bases separating them. The CDR3, as DNA: TGTGCCAGCAGCTTCCGCCCTGGACAATCCCAAGAGACCCAGTACTTC. Translation: CASSFRPGQSQETQYF.

V is TRBV30 and J is TRBJ1-1; 7 positions agree with TRBD1. J was trimmed by 9 bases and V by 3 bases; bases with no gene match: 13. Looked up from germline, CDR1 is GTSNPN and CDR2 is SVGIG (reference sequence). The CDR3 has 14 residues. The CDR3 nucleotides read TGTGCCTGGAGCGTAGAGATGGCGGACAGGCAAGCTTTCTTT. Its translation: CAWSVEMADRQAFF.

The chain uses TRBV5-1 and TRBJ2-5, with D possibly being TRBD1 or TRBD2 (6 bases each). V was shortened by 4 bases and J by 1 base, with 17 bases between the two germline ends. Germline CDR1 is SGHRS and CDR2 is YFSETQ. The CDR3 is made up of 16 amino acids. In nucleotides, the CDR3 is TGCGCCAGCAGCCTCCAAGGGGGGCCCCTCCAAGAGACCCAGTACTTC. Translating gives CASSLQGGPLQETQYF.

This clone was recorded a few times. The CDR3 reads CARSVDSTDTQYF. The DNA for the CDR3 is TGTGCCAGAAGCGTGGACAGCACAGATACGCAGTATTTT. The chain employs TRBV5-3 and TRBJ2-3; D is undetermined. TRBV5-3 has ORF status, its function being uncertain. V was clipped by 4 bases and J by 0 bases, with 6 bases between them. The CDR3 runs 13 residues.

This clone was seen once. CDR3 sequence: CASSWQTNTGELFF. CDR3 bases: TGTGCCAGCTCTTGGCAGACGAACACCGGGGAGCTGTTTTTT. The chain combines TRBV18 with TRBJ2-2; D not resolved. This CDR3 region has 14 residues. Per germline, CDR1 KGHSH and CDR2 LQKENI. V was clipped by 6 bases and J by 0 bases, with 8 bases between them.

The chain is built from TRBV27 and TRBJ2-3, with 8 positions matching TRBD2. The germline gives CDR1 MNHEY, CDR2 SMNVEV (reference sequence). This CDR3 has 15 residues. J was trimmed by 2 bases and V by 3 bases; bases with no gene match: 4. CDR3 bases: TGTGCCAGCAGTTTTTCGGGAGGGGACACAGATACGCAGTATTTT. Translating it yields CASSFSGGDTDTQYF.

This sequence joins TRBV30 and TRBJ1-2; 9 bases match TRBD1. The CDR3 runs 12 residues. Per the germline V gene, CDR1 is GTSNPN and CDR2 is SVGIG (reference sequence). DNA of the CDR3: TGTGCTTCTGAGGACAGGGGTGATGGCTACACCTTC. Its protein is CASEDRGDGYTF.

This chain joins TRBV6-4 and TRBJ2-3, with D perhaps TRBD1 or TRBD2 (7 bases each). CDR1 and CDR2 from the germline V gene are MRHNA and SNTAGT. V was cut by 6 bases and J by 3 bases, with 13 bases left in between. The CDR3 has 14 residues. The CDR3 DNA reads TGTGCCAGCAGCCAGCAGGGGGGGACAGATACGCAGTATTTT. Its protein product is CASSQQGGTDTQYF.

The genes are TRBV27 and TRBJ2-2; the match to TRBD1 covers 10 bases. CDR3 length: 13 amino acids. Germline lookup yields CDR1 MNHEY and CDR2 SMNVEV (reference sequence). The V segment lost 4 bases and the J segment 9 bases; nucleotides outside the gene matches: 2. The CDR3 sequence is CASSSTGGRELFF. The CDR3 nucleotides are TGTGCCAGCAGTTCGACAGGGGGCAGGGAGCTGTTTTTT.

J is TRBJ2-2 and V is TRBV5-1, with 8 bases fitting TRBD1. With 4 bases clipped from V and 1 base from J, the junction kept 6 bases outside the gene matches. Looked up from germline, CDR1 is SGHRS and CDR2 is YFSETQ. The CDR3 is 16 amino acids. The CDR3 DNA follows: TGCGCCAGCAGCCAGCAGGGGACAGGGAACACCGGGGAGCTGTTTTTT. This translates into CASSQQGTGNTGELFF.

The V gene is TRBV6-1, the J gene TRBJ2-3, with D possibly being TRBD2 (6 bases). The CDR3 is 16 amino acids. Germline V CDR1 and CDR2: MNHNS, SASEGT. Trimming left V 2 bases short and J 6 bases short, with 18 bases between. The CDR3 coding sequence is TGTGCCAGCAGTGAACGAGGCGGGGCCACTCAGGATACGCAGTATTTT. Its protein product is CASSERGGATQDTQYF.

The chain uses TRBV4-2 and TRBJ1-2; the D is unclear. CDR3 length equals 16 residues. V was pared by 1 base and J by 2 bases, with 14 bases between. In germline, CDR1 is LGHNA, CDR2 YNFKEQ. The CDR3 coding sequence is TGTGCCAGCAGCCAAGTTTTAGGGCAAATAAACTATGGCTACACCTTC. Translation gives CASSQVLGQINYGYTF.

J is TRBJ1-1 and V is TRBV9; 7 positions match TRBD1. The germline gives CDR1 SGDLS, CDR2 YYNGEE. The CDR3 contains 15 residues. Trimming at V came to 2 bases and at J to 0 bases, leaving 4 bases not matched to a gene. The CDR3 sequence is CASSVPGTVNTEAFF. DNA for the CDR3: TGTGCCAGCAGCGTCCCCGGGACAGTGAACACTGAAGCTTTCTTT.

This clone is a singleton in its sample. The V gene is TRBV27, the J gene TRBJ1-2; D might be TRBD1 (5 bases). Germline V gene sequence: CDR1 MNHEY, CDR2 SMNVEV (reference sequence). Trimming took off 7 bases at V and 4 bases at J, with 28 bases between the two ends. The CDR3 length is 18 residues. DNA for the CDR3: TGTGCCAGCACTCCACACGGGACTTACCCAGGGCCTTCCTATGGCTACACCTTC. Translation gives CASTPHGTYPGPSYGYTF.

The chain recombines TRBV5-6 with TRBJ2-2, with D maybe TRBD1 (5 bases). V dropped 2 bases and J dropped 7 bases, with 15 bases sitting between them. Germline CDR1 and CDR2: SGHDT and YYEEEE. CDR3 length equals 15 residues. CDR3 residues: CASSLSRGFVGELFF. In nucleotides, the CDR3 is TGTGCCAGCAGCTTATCAAGGGGATTTGTCGGGGAGCTGTTTTTT.

The sample holds a few counts of this clone. The rearrangement joins TRBV5-1 to TRBJ1-2; the D is unclear. Germline CDR1 reads SGHRS; CDR2 reads YFSETQ. Trimming took off 4 bases at V and 2 bases at J, with 9 bases between the two ends. The CDR3 consists of 13 residues. CDR3 loop: CASSPDGNYGYTF. For the CDR3, the DNA is TGCGCCAGCAGCCCCGACGGAAACTATGGCTACACCTTC.

This clone has more than one count but fewer than ten. CDR3 sequence reads: CASTRGLRNQPQHF. CDR3 DNA: TGTGCCAGCACCCGGGGACTCCGCAATCAGCCCCAGCATTTT. The V and J genes are TRBV7-7 and TRBJ1-5, with D maybe TRBD1 (5 bases). The germline V gene has CDR1 SSHAT and CDR2 FNYEAQ (reference sequence). Trimming shortened V by 7 bases and J by 2 bases, and 12 bases separated the two germline ends. The CDR3 loop spans 14 amino acids.

The rearrangement uses TRBV30 and TRBJ1-2, with 7 bases that match TRBD1. Germline V CDR1 and CDR2: GTSNPN, SVGIG (reference sequence). V lost 2 bases, J lost 0 bases, and 9 bases stayed unmatched. The CDR3 spans 16 residues. CDR3 nucleotide sequence: TGTGCCTGGAGTCCCCCCGATGGGACAGCTAACTATGGCTACACCTTC. Amino acids: CAWSPPDGTANYGYTF.

This chain joins TRBV19 and TRBJ2-5, with 7 bases that match TRBD1. Germline trimming cut 6 bases from V and 5 bases from J; bases unmatched to any gene: 6. Germline V gene sequence: CDR1 LNHDA, CDR2 SQIVND (reference sequence). CDR3 length: 13 residues. The CDR3 DNA follows: TGTGCCAGTAGGGAACAGGGGTTGGAGACCCAGTACTTC. Its protein product is CASREQGLETQYF.

V and J are TRBV12-5 and TRBJ1-2; unclear D gene. Germline CDR1 LGHNT, CDR2 FRNRAP. The CDR3 totals 13 residues. Deletions cut 4 bases from V and 5 bases from J, with 11 bases between. CDR3 region: CASGSRTAYGYTF. Here the CDR3 DNA reads TGTGCTAGTGGTTCCCGGACGGCGTATGGCTACACCTTC.